This TCR beta chain derives from a study of T cell responses to AZD1222 COVID-19 vaccine. Sequenced by immunoSEQ multiplex PCR; TCRdb stores in-frame clones only, minus some. The sample includes some 96,000 clones, around 89% of them seen just once. The V end lost 3 bases, the J end lost 6 bases, and 8 bases lay between the germline ends. Looked up from germline, CDR1 is LGHDT and CDR2 is YNNKEL (reference sequence). The CDR3 loop spans 13 amino acids. This sample comprised peripheral blood, obtained on day 0 of AZD1222 vaccination. The origin of this receptor is an adult in good health. The chain combines TRBV3-1 (or the pseudogene TRBV3-2) with TRBJ2-2; no definite D call. The chain's CDR3 is CASSQGTAGELFF. The CDR3 nucleotides read TGTGCCAGCAGCCAGGGTACCGCCGGGGAGCTGTTTTTT.